These 3 T cell receptor beta chains were sequenced from one sample in a study of T cells after yellow fever vaccination (dated by TCRdb to about 2019). This specimen's treatment or condition label, per the study, means: live attenuated yellow fever vaccine strain. Libraries were built with 5' RACE. Sequencing was carried out with an Illumina NovaSeq 6000. The public reads were run again by TCRdb, first through fastp at Q25 and then through MiXCR, and only productive beta chains were kept. Merged by CDR3 protein, the rows form single entries marked with the most common genes and DNA. Across this sample there are around 310,000 distinct CDR3 sequences, with around 4.1% seen only once. The top ten clones comprise roughly 24% of the sample. Sequenced here: PBMCs, sampled 5 days after the yellow fever booster vaccination. These TCRs come from a man aged 18 to 29 who received the YFV17D yellow fever vaccine.

There are many counts of this clonotype. V is TRBV6-5 and J is TRBJ2-1; 7 nucleotides line up with TRBD2. The CDR3 runs to 15 residues. V dropped 0 bases and J dropped 2; count of bases not matched to a gene: 1. CDR1 and CDR2 (germline): MNHEY, SVGAGI. The CDR3: CASSYSGGAYNEQFF. The CDR3 DNA reads as TGTGCCAGCAGTTACTCGGGGGGGGCCTACAATGAGCAGTTCTTC.

This clonotype has more than one count but fewer than ten. The rearrangement uses TRBV7-2 and TRBJ2-1; the D gene is possibly TRBD2 (5 bases). V lost 5 bases and J 10 bases, leaving 12 bases between the germline ends. CDR1 is SGHTA and CDR2 is FQGNSA in the germline V gene. The CDR3 has 12 amino acids. CDR3 loop: CASSISDYEQFF. Here the CDR3 DNA reads TGTGCCAGCAGCATCAGCGACTACGAGCAGTTCTTC.

This clonotype was found a few times. The rearrangement uses TRBV9 and TRBJ2-3; 7 bases fit TRBD2. This CDR3 has 14 residues. J gave up 4 bases and V 4 bases, and 6 bases lay outside the gene matches. Germline V gene sequence: CDR1 SGDLS, CDR2 YYNGEE. The CDR3 loop is CASSTSTSSDTQYF. The CDR3 bases are TGTGCCAGCAGCACCTCGACTAGCTCAGATACGCAGTATTTT.